These T cell receptor beta chains were read from a single sample in a study of shared clonotypes between healthy human individuals. Profiled with immunoSEQ multiplex PCR; TCRdb holds only in-frame clones, not every one. Of about 750,000 clones listed, nearly 95% are singletons. The specimen was naive CD8+ T cells sorted from blood. The receptor source for this set is a man aged 25 to 40 in good health. CDR3s include the opening cysteine and the closing phenylalanine or tryptophan. A D gene is named only where the DNA matches it firmly. Clone size is shown for a subset of rows, as once, few, many or a class of expanded clone.

TRBJ2-1 NA TRBV9 NA CASSVGGYEQFF TGTGCCAGCAGCGTAGGAGGGTATGAGCAGTTCTTC
TRBJ1-5 NA TRBV4-1 NA CASSQRQEQPQHF TGCGCCAGCAGCCAAAGGCAGGAACAGCCCCAGCATTTT
TRBJ2-7 NA TRBV10-3 TRBD2 CAISESRLAGDEQYF TGTGCCATCAGTGAGTCGAGGCTAGCGGGAGACGAGCAGTACTTC
TRBJ2-5 NA TRBV7-9 TRBD1 CASSSDRESGETQYF TGTGCCAGCAGCTCCGACAGGGAATCAGGAGAGACCCAGTACTTC
TRBJ2-3 once TRBV7-6 NA CASSADPSTDTQYF TGTGCCAGCAGCGCCGACCCTAGCACAGATACGCAGTATTTT
TRBJ2-7 NA TRBV7-9 NA CASSADSSNEQYF TGTGCCAGCAGCGCAGACAGTAGCAACGAGCAGTACTTC
TRBJ2-1 once TRBV6-4 NA CASSDEWGTSYNEQFF TGTGCCAGCAGTGACGAGTGGGGGACCTCCTACAATGAGCAGTTCTTC
TRBJ2-1 NA TRBV2 TRBD2 CASYSPYPRSRLAEGRTSYNEQFF TGTGCCAGCTATAGTCCATATCCGCGGTCGAGACTAGCGGAAGGAAGGACCTCCTACAATGAGCAGTTCTTC
TRBJ2-7 NA TRBV29-1 TRBD2 CSVVSGRAHEQYF TGCAGCGTTGTGTCCGGGAGGGCCCACGAGCAGTACTTC
TRBJ2-7 NA TRBV11-2 TRBD1 CASSKTAGQGGYEQYF TGTGCCAGCAGCAAAACTGCCGGACAGGGTGGCTACGAGCAGTACTTC
TRBJ2-7 NA TRBV9 NA CASSPGLATYEQYF TGTGCCAGCAGCCCCGGGCTAGCCACCTACGAGCAGTACTTC
TRBJ2-7 once TRBV4-3 NA CASSQARHGAYEQYF TGCGCCAGCAGCCAAGCCCGACACGGGGCCTACGAGCAGTACTTC
TRBJ2-1 NA TRBV2 NA CASSDGLGGPYNEQFF TGTGCCAGCAGTGATGGCCTAGGGGGGCCCTACAATGAGCAGTTCTTC
TRBJ1-5 NA TRBV7-2 TRBD1 CASSLGTGEGQPQHF TGTGCCAGCAGCTTAGGGACAGGGGAGGGACAGCCCCAGCATTTT
TRBJ2-2 NA TRBV2 TRBD2 CASSEMPSGSLAGELFF TGTGCCAGCAGTGAAATGCCTAGCGGGAGCTTGGCCGGGGAGCTGTTTTTT
TRBJ2-1 NA TRBV10-3 NA CAARSGNEQFF TGTGCCGCCAGGTCAGGAAATGAGCAGTTCTTC
TRBJ1-1 NA TRBV29-1 NA CSVTSGENTEAFF TGCAGCGTTACTTCAGGGGAGAACACTGAAGCTTTCTTT
TRBJ2-2 NA TRBV15 NA CATSSYDTGELFF TGTGCCACCAGCAGCTACGACACCGGGGAGCTGTTTTTT
TRBJ2-2 few TRBV6-6 NA CASLRDGELFF TGTGCCAGCCTCAGGGACGGGGAGCTGTTTTTT
TRBJ2-3 NA TRBV6-5 NA CASSTNSAGTDTQYF TGTGCCAGCAGTACCAACTCGGCTGGCACAGATACGCAGTATTTT
TRBJ1-5 NA TRBV5-1 NA CASSLAGGSSQPQHF TGCGCCAGCAGCTTGGCCGGGGGGAGTAGTCAGCCCCAGCATTTT
TRBJ2-1 NA TRBV28 NA CASSLRGGDYNEQFF TGTGCCAGCAGTTTAAGGGGCGGGGACTACAATGAGCAGTTCTTC
TRBJ2-1 once TRBV13 TRBD1 CASSQDRGVNEQFF TGTGCCAGCAGTCAGGACAGGGGGGTGAATGAGCAGTTCTTC
TRBJ2-1 once TRBV29-1 TRBD2 CSVEWAGGGNEQFF TGCAGCGTTGAATGGGCGGGAGGTGGGAATGAGCAGTTCTTC
TRBJ2-2 few TRBV27 NA CASSFQAPTGELFF TGTGCCAGCAGTTTTCAAGCCCCCACCGGGGAGCTGTTTTTT
TRBJ2-2 NA TRBV7-6 TRBD2 CASSSTSGKDGELFF TGTGCCAGCAGCTCGACTAGCGGGAAGGACGGGGAGCTGTTTTTT
TRBJ1-2 NA TRBV27 TRBD1 CASSPNPVTGVSYGYTF TGTGCCAGCAGTCCTAACCCCGTGACAGGGGTTAGCTATGGCTACACCTTC
TRBJ1-3 NA TRBV9 TRBD1 CASSSQGAIYF TGTGCCAGCAGCTCCCAGGGGGCCATATATTTT
TRBJ2-2 NA TRBV2 TRBD1 CASSVGTGFTGELFF TGTGCCAGCAGTGTAGGGACAGGGTTCACCGGGGAGCTGTTTTTT
TRBJ1-4 NA TRBV5-5 NA CASSGDGRSNEKLFF TGTGCCAGCAGCGGGGACGGGAGGTCTAATGAAAAACTGTTTTTT
TRBJ2-3 NA TRBV27 TRBD2 CASSLWTSPDTQYF TGTGCCAGCAGTTTATGGACTAGCCCAGATACGCAGTATTTT
TRBJ2-3 NA TRBV7-3 NA CASSPSGGTDTQYF TGTGCCAGCAGCCCGTCGGGGGGCACAGATACGCAGTATTTT
TRBJ2-7 NA TRBV5-5 NA CASSLVGTYEQYF TGTGCCAGCAGCTTGGTGGGGACCTACGAGCAGTACTTC
TRBJ2-4 NA TRBV18 NA CASSRGGRGKNIQYF TGTGCCAGCTCGAGGGGGGGGCGCGGCAAAAACATTCAGTACTTC
TRBJ2-1 NA TRBV5-4 NA CASSLGLAGTNEQFF TGTGCCAGCAGCTTGGGCCTAGCAGGAACCAATGAGCAGTTCTTC
TRBJ2-7 NA TRBV7-9 NA CASSPFGRYEQYF TGTGCCAGCAGCCCCTTCGGTCGCTACGAGCAGTACTTC
TRBJ2-1 NA TRBV7-9 TRBD2 CASSFPAGGPHEQFF TGTGCCAGCAGCTTTCCAGCGGGAGGGCCGCATGAGCAGTTCTTC